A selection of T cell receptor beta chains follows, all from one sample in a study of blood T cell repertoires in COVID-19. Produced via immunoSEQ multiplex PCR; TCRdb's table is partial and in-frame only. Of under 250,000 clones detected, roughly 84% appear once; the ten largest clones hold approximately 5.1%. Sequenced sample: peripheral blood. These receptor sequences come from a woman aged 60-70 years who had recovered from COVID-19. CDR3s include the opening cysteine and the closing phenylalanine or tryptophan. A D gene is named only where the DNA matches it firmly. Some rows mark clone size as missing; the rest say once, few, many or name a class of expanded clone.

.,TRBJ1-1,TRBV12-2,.,TGTGCAAGTCGTCTTAGGGGAGGGAAACGGACTGAAGCTTTCTTT,CASRLRGGKRTEAFF
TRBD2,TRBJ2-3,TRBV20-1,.,TGCAGTGCTAGTTTGAGCGGGGGGGCCCGGACAGATACGCAGTATTTT,CSASLSGGARTDTQYF
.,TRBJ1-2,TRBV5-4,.,TGTGCCAGCAGCTTGGCGCGGGTTGGCTATGGCTACACCTTC,CASSLARVGYGYTF
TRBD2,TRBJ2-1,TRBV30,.,TGTGCCTGGAGTCCCTTTGGGCGGGGGGTATACAATGAGCAGTTCTTC,CAWSPFGRGVYNEQFF
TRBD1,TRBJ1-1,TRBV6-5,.,TGTGCCAGCACCCTCCGGACAGGACTGAACACTGAAGCTTTCTTT,CASTLRTGLNTEAFF
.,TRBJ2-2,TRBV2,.,TGTGCCAGCAGTGAAGCGATCTCTAGCGACGGGGAGCTGTTTTTT,CASSEAISSDGELFF
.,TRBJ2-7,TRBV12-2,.,TGTGCAAGTCGCTTAGTACAGGGGGCCTACGAGCAGTACTTC,CASRLVQGAYEQYF
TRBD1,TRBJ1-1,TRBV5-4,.,TGTGCCAGCAGCTTGGGGGGAGGTGGACAGGGGAATACTGAAGCTTTCTTT,CASSLGGGGQGNTEAFF
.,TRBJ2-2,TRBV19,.,TGTGCCAGTAGTACTCGAGCTCAGGGGCTAGCCGGGGAGCTGTTTTTT,CASSTRAQGLAGELFF
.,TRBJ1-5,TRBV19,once,TGTGCCAGTAGTTCCGATGGGGGGGAGAATCAGCCCCAGCATTTT,CASSSDGGENQPQHF
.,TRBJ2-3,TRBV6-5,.,TGTGCCAGCATCGCGGCGGCCACAGATACGCAGTATTTT,CASIAAATDTQYF
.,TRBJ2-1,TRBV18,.,TGTGCCAGCTCACCGGAGAGCGTCAGGGATGAGCAGTTCTTC,CASSPESVRDEQFF
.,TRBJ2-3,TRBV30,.,TGTGCCTGGGTTGCTATGGATACGCAGTATTTT,CAWVAMDTQYF
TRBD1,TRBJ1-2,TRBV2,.,TGTGCCAGCTTTATACCGGGACAGGGTACTGGCTACACCTTC,CASFIPGQGTGYTF
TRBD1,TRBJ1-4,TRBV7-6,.,TGTGCCAGCAGCTTATTGTCAGGGGGTGCTAATGAAAAACTGTTTTTT,CASSLLSGGANEKLFF
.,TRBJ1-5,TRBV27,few,TGTGCCAGCAGTTTATTAGGCAATCAGCCCCAGCATTTT,CASSLLGNQPQHF
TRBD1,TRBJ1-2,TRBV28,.,TGTGCCAGCAACTACAGGGGTGGCTACACCTTC,CASNYRGGYTF
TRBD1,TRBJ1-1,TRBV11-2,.,TGTGCCAGCAGCCCCCTTAGGGGGACAGGGCCTGAAGCTTTCTTT,CASSPLRGTGPEAFF
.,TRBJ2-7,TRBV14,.,TGTGCCAGCAGCCAATGGTCCTCAGGGGGGTCCTACGAGCAGTACTTC,CASSQWSSGGSYEQYF
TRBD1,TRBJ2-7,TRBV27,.,TGTGCCAGCAGTTTCGTAGGGGGCGGTTTTCGATACGAGCAGTACTTC,CASSFVGGGFRYEQYF
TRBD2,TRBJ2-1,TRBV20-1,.,TGCAGTGCTAGTGGCTCGATGGGACTAGCGTGGTTTAATGAGCAGTTCTTC,CSASGSMGLAWFNEQFF
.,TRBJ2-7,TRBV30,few,TGTGCTGGCAGGGTGTCCTACGAGCAGTACTTC,CAGRVSYEQYF
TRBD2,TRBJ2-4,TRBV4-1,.,TGCGCCAGCAGCCCGGAACCGGGACTAGCTACTTTGGCCAAAAACATTCAGTACTTC,CASSPEPGLATLAKNIQYF
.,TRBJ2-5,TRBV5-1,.,TGCGCCAGCAGCTTGCAGGGGATGGGGCAAGAGACCCAGTACTTC,CASSLQGMGQETQYF